This T cell receptor beta chain was captured in a study of blood T cell repertoires in COVID-19. Study at large: Samples representing acute and convalescent COVID-19 were sourced from the United States, Italy and Spain.

Germline V gives CDR1 SEHNR, CDR2 FQNEAQ (reference sequence). The CDR3 length is 15 residues. The J segment lost 1 base and the V segment lost 1 base, leaving 3 bases of the junction unmatched. Authors' methods: The authors estimated nucleated cell counts from reference gene primer amplification. The data were produced by immunoSEQ multiplex PCR, yet TCRdb's version contains in-frame clones alone and is incomplete. The V and J calls and clone size come from that table; D and trimming were worked out from the DNA. In the table there are about 170,000 clones, about 85% of which are singletons. The clonotype comes from a human donor with acute or convalescent COVID-19. The donor label of this sample is uncertain. The rearrangement joins TRBV7-9 to TRBJ1-1, with 7 bases matching TRBD1. Sequences were obtained from peripheral blood. CDR3 coding DNA: TGTGCCAGCAGCTTAGGGGACAGTTGGAACACTGAAGCTTTCTTT. This sequence encodes CASSLGDSWNTEAFF.